These 25 T cell receptor beta chains were sequenced from one sample in a study of blood T cell repertoires in COVID-19. Using immunoSEQ multiplex PCR, the repertoire was profiled, and TCRdb retains in-frame clones only, with some absent. The sample consists of under 250,000 clones, 65% to 90% of them appearing once. The sequenced material came from PBMCs or T cells enriched from blood (not recorded which). The receptors were gathered from a woman between 50 and 59 years old with acute COVID-19.

The CDR3 spells CASSQSSGGRVNEQFF. DNA of the CDR3: TGTGCCAGCAGCCAATCTTCAGGGGGGAGAGTCAATGAGCAGTTCTTC. The rearrangement joins TRBV3-1 (or the pseudogene TRBV3-2) to TRBJ2-1; the D gene is possibly TRBD1 (7 bases). Per the germline V gene, CDR1 is LGHDT and CDR2 is YNNKEL (reference sequence). Trimming left V 2 bases short and J 6 bases short, with 17 bases between. CDR3 size: 16 residues.

The chain combines TRBV7-8 with TRBJ1-5, with D perhaps matching TRBD1 (6 bases). Per germline, CDR1 SGHVS and CDR2 FQNEAQ. This CDR3 has 16 residues. Trimming removed 3 bases from V and 6 bases from J, with 18 bases in between. Written as DNA, the CDR3 is TGTGCCAGCAGCTTCGAAGGGGGTGAGAGCGGTCAGCCCCAGCATTTT. Translating it yields CASSFEGGESGQPQHF.

Only a few counts were recorded for this clone. This chain uses TRBV30 with TRBJ1-2, with TRBD1 as a possible D gene (6 bases). The CDR3 has 13 amino acids. Germline loops: CDR1 GTSNPN, CDR2 SVGIG (reference sequence). The V end was cut by 2 bases, the J end by 2 bases, with 9 bases between. CDR3 sequence: CAWSYRENYGYTF. In DNA, the CDR3 is TGTGCCTGGAGTTACAGGGAAAACTATGGCTACACCTTC.

This clone is a singleton in its sample. The chain combines TRBV6-5 with TRBJ2-5; the D gene is possibly TRBD2 (6 bases). This CDR3 region has 15 residues. Germline V gene sequence: CDR1 MNHEY, CDR2 SVGAGI. V was trimmed by 8 bases and J by 5 bases, leaving 21 bases between them. CDR3 in amino acids: CASSQVSAGFETQYF. CDR3 bases: TGTGCCAGCTCCCAGGTCTCCGCGGGATTTGAGACCCAGTACTTC.

This chain uses TRBV27 with TRBJ2-2, with TRBD2 identical over 8 bases. Germline V gene data show CDR1 as MNHEY and CDR2 as SMNVEV (reference sequence). The trim removed 3 bases at V and 8 bases at J, leaving 11 bases unmatched. CDR3 length equals 16 residues. The CDR3 here is CASSFFSGAGPGELFF. DNA for the CDR3: TGTGCCAGCAGTTTTTTTAGCGGGGCCGGGCCGGGGGAGCTGTTTTTT.

This chain joins TRBV7-2 and TRBJ2-1; 11 bases align to TRBD1. Germline V gives CDR1 SGHTA, CDR2 FQGNSA. The CDR3 extends over 15 amino acids. J lost 4 bases, V lost 5 bases, and 4 bases had no gene match. The CDR3 DNA sequence: TGTGCCAGCAGCATGGACAGGGGGCCTTACAATGAGCAGTTCTTC. This codes for CASSMDRGPYNEQFF.

This clone has just one count. The V gene is TRBV27, the J gene TRBJ1-5, with D possibly matching TRBD1 (5 bases). Trimming took 2 bases from V and 4 from J, leaving 12 bases between them. The CDR3 runs 15 residues. Germline V gene data show CDR1 as MNHEY and CDR2 as SMNVEV (reference sequence). The DNA of the CDR3 is TGTGCCAGCAGTTTAGGGAAACAGGTAAATCAGCCCCAGCATTTT. Translating gives CASSLGKQVNQPQHF.

The rearrangement uses TRBV28 and TRBJ1-2, with 11 bases matching TRBD1. Trimming at V came to 4 bases and at J to 5 bases, leaving 3 bases not matched to a gene. Per the germline V gene, CDR1 is MDHEN and CDR2 is SYDVKM. The CDR3 is 14 amino acids. As DNA, the CDR3 is TGTGCCAGCAGTTCGGGACAGGGGGGGTATGGCTACACCTTC. It codes for CASSSGQGGYGYTF.

In DNA form, the CDR3 reads TGTGCCGGAGGGGGGGGACTGTCAGATACGCAGTATTTT. It encodes CAGGGGLSDTQYF. This chain uses TRBV30 with TRBJ2-3, with D perhaps TRBD2 (7 bases). V shed 8 bases and J shed 4 bases, with 16 bases lying between them. This CDR3 is 13 amino acids long. CDR1 and CDR2 from the germline V gene are GTSNPN and SVGIG (reference sequence).

This clone was recorded only once. CDR3 nucleotide sequence: TGTGCCAGCAGTCTTAACAGGGGACTAGTCACTGAAGCTTTCTTT. Its protein is CASSLNRGLVTEAFF. The rearrangement links TRBV27 to TRBJ1-1, with TRBD1 matching 7 bases. The CDR3 has 15 residues. V was clipped by 5 bases and J by 4 bases; unmatched bases: 10. From germline, CDR1 is MNHEY and CDR2 SMNVEV (reference sequence).

A remark on this clone: This sample includes further DNA sequences coding for the same CDR3. The DNA for the CDR3 is TGTGCCAGCAGCTTTGGCGGGGACACTGAAGCTTTCTTT. It yields the protein CASSFGGDTEAFF. The genes are TRBV11-3 and TRBJ1-1; no firm D call. CDR1 SGHNT and CDR2 YENEEA come from the germline V gene. Trimming stripped 3 bases from V and 3 bases from J, with 8 bases between. The CDR3 is made up of 13 amino acids.

The V gene is TRBV4-3, the J gene TRBJ1-2; the D gene is possibly TRBD1 (5 bases). Germline V gene sequence: CDR1 LGHNA, CDR2 YSLEER. CDR3 length equals 14 residues. Deletions cut 2 bases from V and 0 bases from J, with 7 bases between. CDR3 residues: CASSQTTANYGYTF. DNA of the CDR3: TGCGCCAGCAGCCAAACGACAGCTAACTATGGCTACACCTTC.

This clone was seen only once. V is TRBV25-1 and J is TRBJ2-5, with 9 nucleotides matching TRBD2. With V trimmed by 11 bases and J by 5 bases, 9 bases remained unmatched. The CDR3 totals 13 residues. Germline loops: CDR1 MGHDK, CDR2 SYGVNS. The CDR3 here is CAYGAGGLETQYF. CDR3 DNA sequence: TGTGCCTATGGTGCGGGGGGGTTGGAGACCCAGTACTTC.

This chain joins TRBV6-5 and TRBJ1-1, with D possibly TRBD1 on 6 matching bases. Germline CDR1 and CDR2: MNHEY and SVGAGI. V lost 6 bases and J lost 1, with 12 bases in between. The CDR3 totals 14 residues. CDR3 in amino acids: CASRRQVGNTEAFF. In nucleotides, the CDR3 is TGTGCCAGCAGGAGACAGGTGGGGAACACTGAAGCTTTCTTT.

This clone was observed a single time. The chain recombines TRBV6-4 with TRBJ1-1, with a possible D match to TRBD1 (6 bases). V lost 8 bases and J 4 bases, leaving 23 bases between the germline ends. CDR1 is MRHNA and CDR2 is SNTAGT in the germline V gene. The CDR3 contains 16 residues. CDR3 DNA sequence: TGTGCCAGCCGGAACGAGGGGGTCGGACGTATCACTGAAGCTTTCTTT. The encoded protein is CASRNEGVGRITEAFF.

V is TRBV7-9 and J is TRBJ2-2; TRBD2 is a possible D gene (5 bases). The CDR3 loop spans 16 amino acids. Germline assignment: CDR1 SEHNR and CDR2 FQNEAQ (reference sequence). V was shortened by 4 bases and J by 2 bases, with 14 bases between the two germline ends. CDR3 protein: CASSSGGTANTGELFF. The CDR3 nucleotides are TGTGCCAGCAGCTCCGGAGGCACAGCAAACACCGGGGAGCTGTTTTTT.

This chain connects TRBV11-2 to TRBJ2-1, with TRBD2 identical over 9 bases. Germline trimming cut 4 bases from V and 10 bases from J; bases unmatched to any gene: 8. In germline, CDR1 is SGHAT, CDR2 FQNNGV. The CDR3 has 14 residues. The CDR3 DNA follows: TGTGCCAGCAGCTCCCTGGGACTAGCATGGGAGCAGTTCTTC. It encodes CASSSLGLAWEQFF.

The chain uses TRBV18 and TRBJ2-1; D gene ambiguous. This CDR3 comprises 13 residues. Germline V gene lookup returns CDR1 KGHSH and CDR2 LQKENI. Trimming took off 3 bases at V and 6 bases at J, with 9 bases between the two ends. For the CDR3, the DNA is TGTGCCAGCTCACCGCCAAACTCCAATGAGCAGTTCTTC. Its translation: CASSPPNSNEQFF.

The chain combines TRBV5-1 with TRBJ2-1, with 12 nucleotides matching TRBD2. The CDR3 has 17 amino acids. With 3 bases clipped from V and 3 bases from J, the junction kept 7 bases outside the gene matches. CDR1 SGHRS and CDR2 YFSETQ come from the germline V gene. The CDR3 reads CASSSSWTSGDYNEQFF. The CDR3 DNA reads as TGCGCCAGCAGCTCCTCCTGGACTAGCGGGGACTACAATGAGCAGTTCTTC.

J is TRBJ1-4 and V is TRBV3-1 (or the pseudogene TRBV3-2); tentative D call: TRBD1 (5 bases). CDR1 and CDR2 from the germline V gene are LGHDT and YNNKEL (reference sequence). Between the trimmed V and J ends, which lost 3 bases and 8 bases, there was a span of 10 bases. This CDR3 comprises 13 residues. The CDR3 reads CASSQQGLEKLFF. The DNA of the CDR3 is TGTGCCAGCAGCCAGCAGGGCTTGGAAAAACTGTTTTTT.

The rearrangement links TRBV2 to TRBJ1-5, with D possibly TRBD1 on 6 matching bases. The CDR3 sequence is 14 residues long. The V gene lost 3 bases and the J gene lost 5 bases, with 11 bases spanning the gap. From germline, CDR1 is SNHLY and CDR2 FYNNEI. The CDR3 region is CASSDRGKDQPQHF. As DNA, the CDR3 is TGTGCCAGCAGTGACAGGGGAAAGGATCAGCCCCAGCATTTT.

J is TRBJ2-2 and V is TRBV25-1, with 10 bases fitting TRBD1. Germline trimming cut 2 bases from V and 12 bases from J; bases unmatched to any gene: 18. This CDR3 spans 18 amino acids. Germline assignment: CDR1 MGHDK and CDR2 SYGVNS. CDR3 region: CASSESGTGAGKEGKLFF. In DNA, the CDR3 is TGTGCCAGCAGTGAAAGTGGGACAGGGGCCGGGAAGGAGGGAAAGCTGTTTTTT.

V and J are TRBV5-8 and TRBJ1-1; D unresolved. The V end was cut by 0 bases, the J end by 6 bases, with 9 bases between. CDR1 and CDR2 from the germline V gene are SGHTS and YDEGEE. The CDR3 runs to 13 residues. CDR3 region: CASSLAGRPEAFF. CDR3 nucleotides: TGTGCCAGCAGCTTGGCGGGAAGGCCTGAAGCTTTCTTT. Based on the CDR3 plus reference TRBV5-8 and TRBJ1-1, the full variable domain is EAGVTQSPTHLIKTRGQQATLRCSPISGHTSVYWYQQALGLGLQFLLWYDEGEERNRGNFPPRFSGRQFPNYSSELNVNALELEDSALYLCASSLAGRPEAFFGQGTRLTVV.

This chain links TRBV7-9 with TRBJ2-2, with 9 bases that match TRBD1. Trimming at V came to 6 bases and at J to 7 bases, leaving 3 bases not matched to a gene. The CDR3 is 13 amino acids. Germline CDR1 and CDR2: SEHNR and FQNEAQ (reference sequence). CDR3 amino acids: CASRDRGGGELFF. The CDR3 nucleotides read TGTGCCAGCAGGGACAGGGGAGGCGGGGAGCTGTTTTTT.

This clone came up a few times. The V call is TRBV14, the J call TRBJ1-1; D is uncertain. CDR3 size: 15 residues. Trimming removed 0 bases from V and 3 bases from J, with 11 bases in between. Per the germline V gene, CDR1 is SGHDN and CDR2 is FVKESK. CDR3 coding DNA: TGTGCCAGCAGCCAAGACCCATTCGCGGACACTGAAGCTTTCTTT. This codes for CASSQDPFADTEAFF.